The next 8 T cell receptor beta chains were all read from a single sample in a study of blood T cell repertoires in COVID-19. Clones were read by immunoSEQ multiplex PCR, and TCRdb kept only the in-frame ones, dropping some. This table holds about 300,000 clones, about 85% found once. The sequenced sample consisted of PBMCs or T cells enriched from blood (not recorded which). These receptor sequences come from a woman between 50 and 59 years old who had recovered from COVID-19.

This chain uses TRBV12-3 or TRBV12-4 with TRBJ2-1; D unclear. V dropped 5 bases and J dropped 8 bases, with 10 bases sitting between them. The CDR3 has 12 residues. CDR3 coding DNA: TGTGCCAGCAGTCCAGCGATTCATGAGCAGTTCTTC. Translation gives CASSPAIHEQFF.

The rearrangement joins TRBV19 to TRBJ2-2; TRBD2 agrees at 11 bases. Trimming removed 0 bases from V and 6 bases from J; junction bases left unmatched: 6. The CDR3 spans 17 residues. Per germline, CDR1 LNHDA and CDR2 SQIVND (reference sequence). The DNA of the CDR3 is TGTGCCAGTAGTATAGAACTAGCGGGGGAAGGAGCCGGGGAGCTGTTTTTT. This translates into CASSIELAGEGAGELFF. Using reference TRBV19 and TRBJ2-2 for the parts outside the CDR3, the full variable domain is DGGITQSPKYLFRKEGQNVTLSCEQNLNHDAMYWYRQDPGQGLRLIYYSQIVNDFQKGDIAEGYSVSREKKESFPLTVTSAQKNPTAFYLCASSIELAGEGAGELFFGEGSRLTVL.

CDR3 amino acids: CASSQWASQQKQYF. The CDR3 DNA reads as TGTGCCAGCAGCCAGTGGGCTAGCCAGCAGAAGCAGTACTTC. The chain has TRBV27 and TRBJ2-7; possibly TRBD2 for D (5 bases). Germline CDR1 and CDR2: MNHEY and SMNVEV (reference sequence). The CDR3 runs 14 residues. The germline V and J ends were trimmed by 6 bases and 8 bases, with 20 bases remaining between them.

The rearrangement joins TRBV5-1 to TRBJ1-2; D remains ambiguous. Germline CDR1 and CDR2: SGHRS and YFSETQ. Trimming stripped 0 bases from V and 2 bases from J, with 8 bases between. This CDR3 has 14 residues. The CDR3 loop reads CASSLDSHNYGYTF. CDR3 sequence (DNA): TGCGCCAGCAGCTTGGACAGCCACAACTATGGCTACACCTTC.

CDR3 sequence reads: CASSQKIGLAGMGGELFF. CDR3 nucleotides: TGCGCCAGCAGCCAAAAGATAGGCCTAGCGGGAATGGGAGGGGAGCTGTTTTTT. V gene TRBV4-3 combines with J gene TRBJ2-2, with 9 bases fitting TRBD2. The CDR3 is made up of 18 amino acids. V gave up 2 bases and J gave up 8 bases; unmatched junction bases: 15. Per germline, CDR1 LGHNA and CDR2 YSLEER.

V and J are TRBV30 and TRBJ1-5; 8 bases fit TRBD1. J lost 3 bases, V lost 6 bases, and 4 bases had no gene match. In germline, CDR1 is GTSNPN, CDR2 SVGIG (reference sequence). This CDR3 contains 13 residues. CDR3 sequence (DNA): TGTGCCTGTCGGACAGGGCCCAATCAGCCCCAGCATTTT. Encoded protein: CACRTGPNQPQHF.

This clone has more than one count but fewer than ten. The J gene is TRBJ2-7, the V gene TRBV4-1; TRBD2 matches at 7 bases. CDR3 length equals 15 residues. V lost 1 base and J lost 6; bases outside the gene matches: 9. Germline V gives CDR1 MGHRA, CDR2 YSYEKL. DNA for the CDR3: TGCGCCAGCAGCCAAGCCCTGCGGGGGTTCGTCGAGCAGTACTTC. This gives the protein CASSQALRGFVEQYF.

V and J are TRBV7-8 and TRBJ2-5; D might be TRBD1 (6 bases). Trimming cost V 4 bases and J 1 base, with 13 bases left between them. The CDR3 is 15 residues long. Germline loops: CDR1 SGHVS, CDR2 FQNEAQ. Here the CDR3 reads CASSSSGTPQETQYF. In nucleotides, the CDR3 is TGTGCCAGCAGCTCTTCCGGGACACCCCAAGAGACCCAGTACTTC. The full variable domain, completed using reference TRBV7-8 and TRBJ2-5, is GAGVSQSPRYKVAKRGQDVALRCDPISGHVSLFWYQQALGQGPEFLTYFQNEAQLDKSGLPSDRFFAERPEGSVSTLKIQRTQQEDSAVYLCASSSSGTPQETQYFGPGTRLLVL.